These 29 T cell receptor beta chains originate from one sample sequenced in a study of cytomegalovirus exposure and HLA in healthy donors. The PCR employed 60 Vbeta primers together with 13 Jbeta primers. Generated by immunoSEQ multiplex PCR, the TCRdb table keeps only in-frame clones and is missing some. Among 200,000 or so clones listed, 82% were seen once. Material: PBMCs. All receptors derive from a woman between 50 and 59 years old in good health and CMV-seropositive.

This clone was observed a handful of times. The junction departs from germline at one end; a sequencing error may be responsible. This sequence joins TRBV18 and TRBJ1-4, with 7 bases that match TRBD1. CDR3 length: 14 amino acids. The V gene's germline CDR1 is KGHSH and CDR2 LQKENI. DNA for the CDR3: TGTGCCAGCTCCCCACAGGGGTTTGAGGAAAAACTGTTTTTT. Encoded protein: CASSPQGFEEKLFF.

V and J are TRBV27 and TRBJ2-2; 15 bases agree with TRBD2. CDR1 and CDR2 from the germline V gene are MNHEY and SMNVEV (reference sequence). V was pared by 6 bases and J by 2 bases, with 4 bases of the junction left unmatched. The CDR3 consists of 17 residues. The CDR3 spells CASRGLAGGVNTGELFF. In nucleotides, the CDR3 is TGTGCCAGCAGGGGACTAGCGGGGGGCGTAAACACCGGGGAGCTGTTTTTT.

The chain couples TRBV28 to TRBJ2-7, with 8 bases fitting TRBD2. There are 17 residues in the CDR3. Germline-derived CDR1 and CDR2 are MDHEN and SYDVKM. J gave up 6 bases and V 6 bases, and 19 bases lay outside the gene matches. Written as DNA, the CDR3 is TGTGCCAGCAGCCCCTACGCCAGCGGGCCGGGGGGGGGCGAGCAGTACTTC. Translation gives CASSPYASGPGGGEQYF. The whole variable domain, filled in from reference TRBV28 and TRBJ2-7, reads DVKVTQSSRYLVKRTGEKVFLECVQDMDHENMFWYRQDPGLGLRLIYFSYDVKMKEKGDIPEGYSVSREKKERFSLILESASTNQTSMYLCASSPYASGPGGGEQYFGPGTRLTVT.

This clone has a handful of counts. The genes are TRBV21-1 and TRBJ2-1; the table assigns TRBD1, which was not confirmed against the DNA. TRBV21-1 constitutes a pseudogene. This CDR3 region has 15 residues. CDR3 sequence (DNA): TGTGCCAGCAGCAGTGGGGACAGGGAACACAATGAGCAGTTCTTC. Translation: CASSSGDREHNEQFF.

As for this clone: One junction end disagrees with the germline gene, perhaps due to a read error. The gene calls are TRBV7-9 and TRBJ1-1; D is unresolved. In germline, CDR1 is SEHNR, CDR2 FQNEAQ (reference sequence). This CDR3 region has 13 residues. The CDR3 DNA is TGTTCCAGCAGCTTACTACGGAACACTGAAGCTTTCTTT. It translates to CSSSLLRNTEAFF. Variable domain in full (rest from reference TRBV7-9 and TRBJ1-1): DTGVSQNPRHKITKRGQNVTFRCDPISEHNRLYWYRQTLGQGPEFLTYFQNEAQLEKSRLLSDRFSAERPKGSFSTLEIQRTEQGDSAMYLCSSSLLRNTEAFFGQGTRLTVV.

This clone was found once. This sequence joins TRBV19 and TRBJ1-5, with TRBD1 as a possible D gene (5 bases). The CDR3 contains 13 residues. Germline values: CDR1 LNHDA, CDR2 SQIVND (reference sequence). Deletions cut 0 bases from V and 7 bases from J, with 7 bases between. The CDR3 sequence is CASSIEGRQPQHF. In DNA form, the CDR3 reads TGTGCCAGTAGTATAGAGGGGCGACAGCCCCAGCATTTT.

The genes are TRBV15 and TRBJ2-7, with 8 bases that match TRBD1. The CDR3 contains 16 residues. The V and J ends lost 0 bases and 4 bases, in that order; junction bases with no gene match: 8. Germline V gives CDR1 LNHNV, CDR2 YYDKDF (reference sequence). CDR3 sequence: CATSREQGATGYEQYF. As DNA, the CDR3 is TGTGCCACCAGCAGAGAGCAGGGGGCGACCGGATACGAGCAGTACTTC.

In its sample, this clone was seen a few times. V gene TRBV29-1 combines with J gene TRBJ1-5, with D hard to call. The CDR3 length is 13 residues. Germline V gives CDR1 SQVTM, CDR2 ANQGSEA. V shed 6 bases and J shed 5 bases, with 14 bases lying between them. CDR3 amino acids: CSVLMREDQPQHF. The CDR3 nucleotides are TGCAGCGTCCTCATGAGGGAAGATCAGCCCCAGCATTTT.

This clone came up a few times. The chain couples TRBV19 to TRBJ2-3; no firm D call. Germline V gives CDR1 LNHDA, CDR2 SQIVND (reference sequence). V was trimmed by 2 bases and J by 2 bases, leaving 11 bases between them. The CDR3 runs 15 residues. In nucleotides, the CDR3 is TGTGCCAGTAGTATAAGTCGAGACTTCACAGATACGCAGTATTTT. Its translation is CASSISRDFTDTQYF.

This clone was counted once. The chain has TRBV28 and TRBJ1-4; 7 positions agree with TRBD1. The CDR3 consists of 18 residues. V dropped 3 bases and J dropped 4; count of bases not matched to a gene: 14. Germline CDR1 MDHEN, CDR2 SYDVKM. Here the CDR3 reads CASSFPLTGTAFNEKLFF. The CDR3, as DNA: TGTGCCAGCAGTTTCCCCCTTACCGGGACAGCCTTTAATGAAAAACTGTTTTTT.

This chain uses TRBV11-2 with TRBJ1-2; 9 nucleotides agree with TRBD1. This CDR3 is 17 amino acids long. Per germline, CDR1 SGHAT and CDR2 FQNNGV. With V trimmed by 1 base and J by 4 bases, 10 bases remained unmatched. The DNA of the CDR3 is TGTGCCAGCAGCTTAGGGATCCGGGACAGGGTTTCCTATGGCTACACCTTC. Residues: CASSLGIRDRVSYGYTF.

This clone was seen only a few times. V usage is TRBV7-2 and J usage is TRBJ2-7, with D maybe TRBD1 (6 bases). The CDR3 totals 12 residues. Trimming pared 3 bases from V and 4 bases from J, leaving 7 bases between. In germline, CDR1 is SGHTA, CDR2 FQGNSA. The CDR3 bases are TGTGCCAGCAGCTTTGGACAGTACGAGCAGTACTTC. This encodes CASSFGQYEQYF.

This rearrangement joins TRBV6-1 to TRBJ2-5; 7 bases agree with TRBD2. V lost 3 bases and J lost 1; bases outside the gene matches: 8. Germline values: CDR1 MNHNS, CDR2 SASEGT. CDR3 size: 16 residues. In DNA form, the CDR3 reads TGTGCCAGCAGTGAGAGTCTAGCGGTGACCCAAGAGACCCAGTACTTC. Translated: CASSESLAVTQETQYF.

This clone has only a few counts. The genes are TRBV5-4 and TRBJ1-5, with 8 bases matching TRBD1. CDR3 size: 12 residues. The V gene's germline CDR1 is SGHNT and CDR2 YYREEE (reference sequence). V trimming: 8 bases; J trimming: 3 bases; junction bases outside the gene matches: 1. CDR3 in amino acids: CARGQANQPQHF. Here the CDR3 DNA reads TGTGCCAGGGGACAGGCCAATCAGCCCCAGCATTTT.

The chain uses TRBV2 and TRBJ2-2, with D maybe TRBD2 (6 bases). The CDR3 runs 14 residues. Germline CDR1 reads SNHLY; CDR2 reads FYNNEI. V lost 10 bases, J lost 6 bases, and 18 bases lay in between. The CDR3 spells CATRREPSAGELFF. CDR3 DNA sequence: TGTGCCACTAGGAGGGAGCCTAGCGCCGGGGAGCTGTTTTTT. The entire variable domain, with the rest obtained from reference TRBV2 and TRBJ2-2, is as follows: EPEVTQTPSHQVTQMGQEVILRCVPISNHLYFYWYRQILGQKVEFLVSFYNNEISEKSEIFDDQFSVERPDGSNFTLKIRSTKLEDSAMYFCATRREPSAGELFFGEGSRLTVL.

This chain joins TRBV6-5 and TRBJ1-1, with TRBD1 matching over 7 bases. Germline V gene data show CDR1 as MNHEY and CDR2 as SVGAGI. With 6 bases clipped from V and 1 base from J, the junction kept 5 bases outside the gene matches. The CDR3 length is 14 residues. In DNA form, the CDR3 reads TGTGCCAGCAGGGTGGGACAGCCGAACACTGAAGCTTTCTTT. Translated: CASRVGQPNTEAFF.

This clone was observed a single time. The CDR3 region has the DNA TGCGCCAGCAGCCAGGGCCCGGGCGCTGGAAACACCATATATTTT. Its translation is CASSQGPGAGNTIYF. This rearrangement joins TRBV5-1 to TRBJ1-3; D is perhaps TRBD1 (5 bases). This CDR3 spans 15 amino acids. V was pared by 4 bases and J by 2 bases, with 13 bases between. The germline gives CDR1 SGHRS, CDR2 YFSETQ.

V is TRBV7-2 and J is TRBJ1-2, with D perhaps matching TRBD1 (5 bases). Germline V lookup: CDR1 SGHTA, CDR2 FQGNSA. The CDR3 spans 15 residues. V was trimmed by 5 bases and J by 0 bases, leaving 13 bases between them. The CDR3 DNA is TGTGCCAGCAGCCGCGTAACAGGAGCTAACTATGGCTACACCTTC. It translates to CASSRVTGANYGYTF.

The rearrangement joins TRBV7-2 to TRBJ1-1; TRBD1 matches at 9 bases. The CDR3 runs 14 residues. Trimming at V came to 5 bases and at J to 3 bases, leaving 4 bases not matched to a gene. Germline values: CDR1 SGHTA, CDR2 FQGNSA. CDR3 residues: CASSVQGADTEAFF. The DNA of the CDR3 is TGTGCCAGCAGCGTACAGGGGGCGGACACTGAAGCTTTCTTT.

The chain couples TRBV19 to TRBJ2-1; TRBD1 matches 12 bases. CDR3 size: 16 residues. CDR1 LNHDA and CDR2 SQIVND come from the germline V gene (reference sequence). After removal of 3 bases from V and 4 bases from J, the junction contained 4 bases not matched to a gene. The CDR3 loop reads CASSMGQGAVYNEQFF. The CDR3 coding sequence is TGTGCCAGTAGTATGGGACAGGGGGCGGTTTACAATGAGCAGTTCTTC.

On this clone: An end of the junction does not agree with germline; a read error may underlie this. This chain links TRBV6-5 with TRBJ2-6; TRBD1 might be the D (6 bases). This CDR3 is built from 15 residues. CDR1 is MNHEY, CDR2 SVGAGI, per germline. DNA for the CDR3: TGTGCCAGCAGACCTCAGGGGCCTGGGGCCAACGGCCTGACTTTC. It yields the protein CASRPQGPGANGLTF.

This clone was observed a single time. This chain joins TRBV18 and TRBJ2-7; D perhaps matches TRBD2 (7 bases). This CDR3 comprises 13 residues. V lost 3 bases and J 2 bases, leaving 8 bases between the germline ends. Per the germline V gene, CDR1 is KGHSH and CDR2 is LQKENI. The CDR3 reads CASSPGGPYEQYF. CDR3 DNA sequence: TGTGCCAGCTCACCCGGGGGGCCCTACGAGCAGTACTTC. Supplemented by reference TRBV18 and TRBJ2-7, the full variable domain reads NAGVMQNPRHLVRRRGQEARLRCSPMKGHSHVYWYRQLPEEGLKFMVYLQKENIIDESGMPKERFSAEFPKEGPSILRIQQVVRGDSAAYFCASSPGGPYEQYFGPGTRLTVT.

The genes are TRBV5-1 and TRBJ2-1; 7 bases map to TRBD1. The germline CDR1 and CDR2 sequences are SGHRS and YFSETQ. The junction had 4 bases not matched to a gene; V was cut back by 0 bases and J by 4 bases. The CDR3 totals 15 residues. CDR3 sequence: CASSLAGTEYNEQFF. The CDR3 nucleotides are TGCGCCAGCAGCTTGGCCGGGACAGAATACAATGAGCAGTTCTTC.

CDR3 in DNA: TGTGCCAGCACAAAACCCAGGGGCAGGGGGTCGGGAAACACCATATATTTT. This sequence encodes CASTKPRGRGSGNTIYF. The chain is built from TRBV21-1 and TRBJ1-3; TRBD1 is taken as the D call from the table, unchecked against the DNA. TRBV21-1 has pseudogene status. There are 17 residues in the CDR3.

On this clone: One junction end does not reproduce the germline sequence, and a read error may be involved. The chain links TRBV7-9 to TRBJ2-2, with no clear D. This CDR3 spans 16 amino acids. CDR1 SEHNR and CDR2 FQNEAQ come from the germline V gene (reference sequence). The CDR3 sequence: CSSSQLDFIGTGELFF. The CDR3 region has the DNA TGTTCCAGCAGCCAGTTAGACTTTATCGGGACCGGGGAGCTGTTTTTT.

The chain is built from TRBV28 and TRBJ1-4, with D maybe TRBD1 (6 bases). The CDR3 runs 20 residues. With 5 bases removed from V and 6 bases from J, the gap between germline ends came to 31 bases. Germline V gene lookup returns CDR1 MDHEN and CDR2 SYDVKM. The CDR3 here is CASSHDSWFLRAKGDEKLFF. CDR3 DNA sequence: TGTGCCAGCAGTCACGACTCGTGGTTCCTCCGGGCAAAGGGGGATGAAAAACTGTTTTTT.

The CDR3 reads CASSPTTPSGLAETQYF. DNA for the CDR3: TGTGCCAGCAGTCCGACCACCCCCTCCGGACTAGCCGAGACCCAGTACTTC. The chain recombines TRBV28 with TRBJ2-5, with 8 positions matching TRBD2. CDR3 length: 17 amino acids. Germline-derived CDR1 and CDR2 are MDHEN and SYDVKM. V lost 5 bases and J lost 5; bases outside the gene matches: 16.

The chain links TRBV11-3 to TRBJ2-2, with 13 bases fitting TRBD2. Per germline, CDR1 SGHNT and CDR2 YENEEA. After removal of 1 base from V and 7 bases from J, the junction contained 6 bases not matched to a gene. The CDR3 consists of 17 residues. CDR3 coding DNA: TGTGCCAGCAGCTTAGGACTAGCGGGAGGCGGTAGCGGGGAGCTGTTTTTT. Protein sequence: CASSLGLAGGGSGELFF.

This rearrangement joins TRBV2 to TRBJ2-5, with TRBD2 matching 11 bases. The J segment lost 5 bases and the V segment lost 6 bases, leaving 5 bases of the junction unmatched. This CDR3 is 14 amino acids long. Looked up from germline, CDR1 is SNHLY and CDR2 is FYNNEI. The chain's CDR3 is CASRLAGALETQYF. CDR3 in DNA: TGTGCCAGCAGACTAGCGGGAGCGTTGGAGACCCAGTACTTC.